This is a list of T cell receptor beta chains from one sample in a study of shared clonotypes between healthy human individuals. Measured with immunoSEQ multiplex PCR; TCRdb has only the in-frame clones, and not every one. The sample consists of 550,000 to 750,000 clones, around 95% of them appearing once. The material sequenced was naive CD8+ T cells sorted from blood. The receptors shown here come from a woman aged 30 to 39 in good health. Each CDR3 is given with its conserved first and last residue. A D gene is named only where the DNA matches it firmly. Where a row states a size, it is once, few, many or the class of an expanded clone; other rows omit it.

- | TRBJ1-5 | - | TRBV9 | CASSADISNQPQHF | TGTGCCAGCAGCGCAGACATTAGCAATCAGCCCCAGCATTTT
- | TRBJ1-4 | - | TRBV29-1 | CSVGSGEKLFF | TGCAGCGTTGGATCGGGCGAAAAACTGTTTTTT
- | TRBJ1-1 | - | TRBV7-8 | CASSLASGTVNTEAFF | TGTGCCAGCAGCTTGGCCTCCGGGACGGTGAACACTGAAGCTTTCTTT
TRBD1 | TRBJ1-2 | - | TRBV27 | CASSLFPTGSDGYTF | TGTGCCAGCAGTTTATTCCCGACAGGGAGCGATGGCTACACCTTC
- | TRBJ2-7 | - | TRBV20-1 | CSARNYEQYF | TGCAGTGCTAGAAACTACGAGCAGTACTTC
- | TRBJ2-1 | once | TRBV29-1 | CSVEGWLGRGSYNEQFF | TGCAGCGTTGAAGGGTGGTTGGGCAGGGGCTCCTACAATGAGCAGTTCTTC
- | TRBJ2-1 | - | TRBV19 | CASARGAYNEQFF | TGTGCCAGTGCTCGGGGGGCATACAATGAGCAGTTCTTC
- | TRBJ2-4 | once | TRBV19 | CASSIEGAAKNIQYF | TGTGCCAGTAGTATAGAGGGAGCGGCCAAAAACATTCAGTACTTC
- | TRBJ1-2 | - | TRBV7-9 | CASSFGGPDSLYGYTF | TGTGCCAGCAGCTTTGGGGGCCCCGATTCCCTTTATGGCTACACCTTC
- | TRBJ2-7 | - | TRBV7-2 | CASSFSQGSYEQYF | TGTGCCAGCAGCTTTTCTCAGGGGTCGTACGAGCAGTACTTC
- | TRBJ2-5 | - | TRBV4-1 | CASSLLDSQETQYF | TGCGCCAGCAGCCTCTTGGACAGTCAAGAGACCCAGTACTTC
TRBD2 | TRBJ2-1 | - | TRBV4-1 | CASSQVPGLRINEQFF | TGCGCCAGCAGCCAAGTCCCGGGACTACGTATCAATGAGCAGTTCTTC
- | TRBJ2-6 | - | TRBV5-1 | CASSLESSGANVLTF | TGCGCCAGCAGCTTGGAGAGCTCTGGGGCCAACGTCCTGACTTTC
- | TRBJ1-4 | - | TRBV15 | CATSRDLSRSEKLFF | TGTGCCACCAGCAGAGATCTGTCGAGAAGTGAAAAACTGTTTTTT
- | TRBJ2-1 | - | TRBV7-9 | CASSFFPGSYNEQFF | TGTGCCAGCAGCTTTTTCCCGGGCTCCTACAATGAGCAGTTCTTC
TRBD2 | TRBJ2-1 | - | TRBV5-6 | CASSLETGTSGGEQFF | TGTGCCAGCAGCTTGGAAACCGGGACTAGCGGCGGTGAGCAGTTCTTC
TRBD2 | TRBJ2-7 | once | TRBV29-1 | CSAFGGEQGEQYF | TGCAGCGCTTTTGGGGGGGAACAAGGCGAGCAGTACTTC
- | TRBJ2-7 | - | TRBV6-6 | CASSYSGTDYEQYF | TGTGCCAGCAGTTACTCTGGTACAGACTACGAGCAGTACTTC
TRBD1 | TRBJ1-1 | - | TRBV27 | CASSSLTGIMNTEAFF | TGTGCCAGCAGTTCCCTGACAGGGATCATGAACACTGAAGCTTTCTTT
TRBD2 | TRBJ2-1 | - | TRBV19 | CASALLAGGSNEQFF | TGTGCCAGTGCACTACTAGCGGGAGGCTCCAATGAGCAGTTCTTC
TRBD2 | TRBJ2-5 | - | TRBV23-1 | CASSQSAGLLSFFRAQYF | TGCGCCAGCAGTCAATCCGCGGGACTACTTTCTTTTTTCAGGGCCCAGTACTTC
TRBD1 | TRBJ2-7 | - | TRBV7-9 | CASSFPGQGLEQYF | TGTGCCAGCAGCTTCCCGGGACAGGGGTTGGAGCAGTACTTC
TRBD1 | TRBJ2-3 | - | TRBV5-4 | CASSSSKVGGLTDTQYF | TGTGCCAGCAGCTCCTCCAAGGTAGGGGGCCTCACAGATACGCAGTATTTT
- | TRBJ2-1 | once | TRBV5-6 | CASSPIRGSGDEQFF | TGTGCCAGCAGCCCCATTAGGGGGAGTGGAGATGAGCAGTTCTTC